The rows below give T cell receptor beta chains drawn from one sample of a study of blood T cell repertoires in COVID-19. The method was immunoSEQ multiplex PCR; TCRdb's version includes in-frame clones alone and lacks a portion of them. The sample lists 200,000 to 250,000 clones, roughly 88% occurring once. Sequenced input: peripheral blood. These receptors were obtained from a man in his fifties or sixties with active or convalescent COVID-19. Each CDR3 is given with its conserved first and last residue. The D gene is left open where the match is weak. Some rows have no size entry. The others give once, few or many, or a class for an expanded clone.

J | V | D | size | DNA | CDR3
TRBJ2-7 | TRBV2 | TRBD2 | NA | TGTGCCAGCACGGCGGGGGGGTACGAGCAGTACTTC | CASTAGGYEQYF
TRBJ2-7 | TRBV28 | NA | NA | TGTGCCAGCAGTTTACGGAGGGGAGTTTCCTACGAGCAGTACTTC | CASSLRRGVSYEQYF
TRBJ2-1 | TRBV5-5 | NA | NA | TGTGCCAGCAGCCCCGCAGTAGGCGGTAGCTCCTACAATGAGCAGTTCTTC | CASSPAVGGSSYNEQFF
TRBJ2-3 | TRBV19 | TRBD2 | few | TGTGCCAGTAGTATCCAACCGGGACTAGCGGGATTAATGGCAGATACGCAGTATTTT | CASSIQPGLAGLMADTQYF
TRBJ2-3 | TRBV7-2 | TRBD2 | NA | TGTGCCAGCACCGTTAGACCGGGACTAGCGGGGGGGCCGGGAGATACGCAGTATTTT | CASTVRPGLAGGPGDTQYF
TRBJ2-3 | TRBV28 | NA | NA | TGTGCCAGCAGTTTGGTACAGGCCACCACAGATACGCAGTATTTT | CASSLVQATTDTQYF
TRBJ2-7 | TRBV28 | NA | NA | TGTGCCAGCAGAAGGGGATACTCCTACGAGCAGTACTTC | CASRRGYSYEQYF
TRBJ2-3 | TRBV7-3 | NA | NA | TGTGCCAGCAGCTTATGGGGGGCAGATACGCAGTATTTT | CASSLWGADTQYF
TRBJ1-3 | TRBV4-1 | NA | NA | TGCGCCAGCAGCCAACTGGGGCGCGACTCTGGAAACACCATATATTTT | CASSQLGRDSGNTIYF
TRBJ1-1 | TRBV5-1 | NA | NA | TGCGCCAGCAGCTTGGAGGGGTTTACTGAAGCTTTCTTT | CASSLEGFTEAFF
TRBJ2-5 | TRBV7-2 | NA | NA | TGTGCCAGCAGCTACATAAGAGAGACAGTCACCCAGTACTTC | CASSYIRETVTQYF
TRBJ2-5 | TRBV28 | NA | NA | TGTGCCAGCAATGGGAGGGGGGCCCAAGAGACCCAGTACTTC | CASNGRGAQETQYF
TRBJ1-1 | TRBV19 | TRBD1 | NA | TGTGCCAGTAGTATACAGGGGGCCTTAACTGAAGCTTTCTTT | CASSIQGALTEAFF
TRBJ1-1 | TRBV7-2 | NA | NA | TGTGCCAGCAGCTACCCGTATGGGGCGCATAAGAACACTGAAGCTTTCTTT | CASSYPYGAHKNTEAFF